This is a list of T cell receptor beta chains from one sample in a study of T cell responses to AZD1222 COVID-19 vaccine. Produced via immunoSEQ multiplex PCR; TCRdb's table is partial and in-frame only. The table includes 150,000 to 200,000 clones, approximately 91% detected once. The sequencing here drew on peripheral blood, taken on day 0 of AZD1222 vaccination. Source of these receptors: an adult in good health. Both conserved end residues are part of each CDR3. D genes are given only for firm matches. Not every row has a clone size; where given, it reads once, few, many or a size class.

size | J | D | V | CDR3 | DNA
. | TRBJ2-7 | TRBD1 | TRBV4-1 | CASSQRTGPYEQYF | TGCGCCAGCAGCCAGAGGACAGGACCCTACGAGCAGTACTTC
. | TRBJ1-3 | . | TRBV9 | CASSVVGGTGNTIYF | TGTGCCAGCAGCGTAGTAGGCGGGACTGGAAACACCATATATTTT
. | TRBJ2-1 | . | TRBV6-5 | CASRDRGRINEQFF | TGTGCCAGCAGAGATAGGGGAAGGATCAATGAGCAGTTCTTC
few | TRBJ1-4 | . | TRBV28 | CASSPGTFSEKLFF | TGTGCCAGCAGTCCCGGGACTTTCTCTGAAAAACTGTTTTTT
. | TRBJ2-7 | . | TRBV6-5 | CASSRSASDYEQYF | TGTGCCAGCAGCCGTTCTGCTAGCGACTACGAGCAGTACTTC
. | TRBJ1-3 | . | TRBV11-2 | CASSSQGLSGNTIYF | TGTGCCAGCAGCTCACAGGGTTTGTCGGGAAACACCATATATTTT
. | TRBJ1-1 | TRBD1 | TRBV6-4 | CASSPDRVNTEAFF | TGTGCCAGCAGCCCGGACAGGGTGAACACTGAAGCTTTCTTT
. | TRBJ1-3 | . | TRBV5-1 | CASSPISGNTIYF | TGCGCCAGCAGCCCAATCTCTGGAAACACCATATATTTT
. | TRBJ2-7 | TRBD2 | TRBV5-8 | CASSSQGLAVHEQYF | TGTGCCAGCAGCTCTCAAGGACTAGCCGTCCACGAGCAGTACTTC
. | TRBJ1-1 | . | TRBV9 | CASTRAGYDTEAFF | TGTGCCAGCACCAGGGCAGGCTATGACACTGAAGCTTTCTTT